Included here is one T cell receptor (beta chain) sequence, with context. It lacks a known antigen. No base qualities exist here, and no much larger clone lies one base off it. Genomic DNA was isolated from the sorted cells so that the TCRbeta CDR3 region could be sequenced. The immunoSEQ Assay was used for sequencing of TCRbeta CDR3 regions. Here the immuneACCESS table is served through TCRdb, limited to in-frame sequences with V and J called. Missing clones are a known gap in these copies; in checked studies unresolved V genes cover under half, and the rest lacks a known reason. The sample profile shows about 26,000 clones; approximately 90% of them were found once. Of the sample, approximately 19% is held by the ten largest clones. Patients with autoimmune disease history or receiving systemic immunosuppression were excluded from the trial. Peripheral blood for TCR sequencing was collected from all dose cohorts at baseline, on cycle 4 day 1, and on cycle 7 day 1. Samples came from an open-label, multicenter, first-in-human phase I dose-escalation trial of ivuxolimab. The trial enrolled adults with locally advanced or metastatic head and neck squamous cell, hepatocellular, melanoma or renal cell carcinoma. CD4+ and CD8+ T cells were sorted separately from peripheral blood before TCR sequencing.

The V end loses 0 bases and the J end loses 8 bases, and a stretch of 26 bases separates them. There are 19 amino acids in the CDR3, from cysteine to phenylalanine inclusive. Kept here is only the CDR3 DNA, which spans 57 bases and is read in frame from base 1. According to the germline V gene, CDR1 reads LGHNA and CDR2 reads YNFKEQ. The data stem from a study of OX40 agonist ivuxolimab in advanced cancers. About the study as a whole: Ivuxolimab, which targeted the costimulatory receptor OX40 (CD134), was an agonistic, fully human IgG2 monoclonal antibody. Partial responses were achieved by three dose-escalation patients, of whom one had hepatocellular carcinoma and two had cutaneous melanoma. The monotherapy dose-escalation portion (N of about 47 patients) of the phase I ivuxolimab trial is reported in the paper. The dose-escalation cohort was roughly 87% male with a mean age of approximately 60 years, ranging from about 20 to 80. The point of sequencing TCRbeta in the periphery was to test whether ivuxolimab changed TCR sequence diversity and drove clonal T-cell expansion. Intravenous ivuxolimab was administered to patients every 2 weeks at six dose levels: 0.01, 0.1, 0.3, 1.5, 3 and 10 mg/kg. Of the approximately 50 dose-escalation patients, hepatocellular carcinoma was present in around 19, melanoma in around 15, renal cell carcinoma in 9 and head and neck cancer in 9. Patients were allowed to have had prior anti-PD-1, anti-PD-L1 or anti-CTLA-4 therapy, and more than 35% of the dose-escalation patients had been treated with checkpoint inhibitors.

What the authors observed across the whole study: After ivuxolimab, more expanded clones were found on average in CD8+ T cells than in CD4+ T cells. Which antigens the clonally expanded peripheral T cells were specific for was not determined. At doses of 0.1 to 3.0 mg/kg, clonal expansion of both CD4+ and CD8+ blood T cells was observed from baseline to week 6. Partial responders in the 0.1-3.0 mg/kg groups had among the lowest normalized peripheral clonal expansion, especially among CD8+ T cells. Low levels of normalized T-cell clonal expansion were also seen in some patients who did not respond.

The clonotype was recovered from an adult with an advanced solid tumor such as melanoma, head and neck, liver or kidney cancer. The rearrangement combines TRBV4-2 with TRBJ2-4, with TRBD2 as a weak D call on 7 bases. This sample comprised CD4+ or CD8+ T cells sorted from blood, obtained in a trial of the OX40 agonist ivuxolimab. The CDR3 region has the sequence CASSQDEGLGGASWDIQYF. The DNA is as follows: TGTGCCAGCAGCCAAGATGAGGGTCTGGGGGGGGCCTCCTGGGACATTCAGTACTTC.